This TCR beta chain was obtained from a study of cytomegalovirus exposure and HLA in healthy donors. General study points: The study found most TCR sequences rare, yet found some public TCRs in many donors.

A note on this clone: Its antigen is not identified.

PCR used 60 Vbeta primers and 13 Jbeta primers. Generated by immunoSEQ multiplex PCR, the TCRdb table keeps only in-frame clones and is missing some. Of some 250,000 clones in the sample, 82% are singletons; the top ten hold over 5%. Looked up from germline, CDR1 is SGHRS and CDR2 is YFSETQ. Trimming removed 4 bases from V and 2 bases from J; junction bases left unmatched: 4. CDR3 length: 14 residues. Specimen: PBMCs. V gene TRBV5-1 combines with J gene TRBJ2-3, with 7 bases matching TRBD1. This receptor was obtained from a woman in her thirties or forties in good health and CMV-seropositive. The CDR3, as DNA: TGCGCCAGCAGCGTGGGACAGTCCACAGATACGCAGTATTTT. Translation gives CASSVGQSTDTQYF.